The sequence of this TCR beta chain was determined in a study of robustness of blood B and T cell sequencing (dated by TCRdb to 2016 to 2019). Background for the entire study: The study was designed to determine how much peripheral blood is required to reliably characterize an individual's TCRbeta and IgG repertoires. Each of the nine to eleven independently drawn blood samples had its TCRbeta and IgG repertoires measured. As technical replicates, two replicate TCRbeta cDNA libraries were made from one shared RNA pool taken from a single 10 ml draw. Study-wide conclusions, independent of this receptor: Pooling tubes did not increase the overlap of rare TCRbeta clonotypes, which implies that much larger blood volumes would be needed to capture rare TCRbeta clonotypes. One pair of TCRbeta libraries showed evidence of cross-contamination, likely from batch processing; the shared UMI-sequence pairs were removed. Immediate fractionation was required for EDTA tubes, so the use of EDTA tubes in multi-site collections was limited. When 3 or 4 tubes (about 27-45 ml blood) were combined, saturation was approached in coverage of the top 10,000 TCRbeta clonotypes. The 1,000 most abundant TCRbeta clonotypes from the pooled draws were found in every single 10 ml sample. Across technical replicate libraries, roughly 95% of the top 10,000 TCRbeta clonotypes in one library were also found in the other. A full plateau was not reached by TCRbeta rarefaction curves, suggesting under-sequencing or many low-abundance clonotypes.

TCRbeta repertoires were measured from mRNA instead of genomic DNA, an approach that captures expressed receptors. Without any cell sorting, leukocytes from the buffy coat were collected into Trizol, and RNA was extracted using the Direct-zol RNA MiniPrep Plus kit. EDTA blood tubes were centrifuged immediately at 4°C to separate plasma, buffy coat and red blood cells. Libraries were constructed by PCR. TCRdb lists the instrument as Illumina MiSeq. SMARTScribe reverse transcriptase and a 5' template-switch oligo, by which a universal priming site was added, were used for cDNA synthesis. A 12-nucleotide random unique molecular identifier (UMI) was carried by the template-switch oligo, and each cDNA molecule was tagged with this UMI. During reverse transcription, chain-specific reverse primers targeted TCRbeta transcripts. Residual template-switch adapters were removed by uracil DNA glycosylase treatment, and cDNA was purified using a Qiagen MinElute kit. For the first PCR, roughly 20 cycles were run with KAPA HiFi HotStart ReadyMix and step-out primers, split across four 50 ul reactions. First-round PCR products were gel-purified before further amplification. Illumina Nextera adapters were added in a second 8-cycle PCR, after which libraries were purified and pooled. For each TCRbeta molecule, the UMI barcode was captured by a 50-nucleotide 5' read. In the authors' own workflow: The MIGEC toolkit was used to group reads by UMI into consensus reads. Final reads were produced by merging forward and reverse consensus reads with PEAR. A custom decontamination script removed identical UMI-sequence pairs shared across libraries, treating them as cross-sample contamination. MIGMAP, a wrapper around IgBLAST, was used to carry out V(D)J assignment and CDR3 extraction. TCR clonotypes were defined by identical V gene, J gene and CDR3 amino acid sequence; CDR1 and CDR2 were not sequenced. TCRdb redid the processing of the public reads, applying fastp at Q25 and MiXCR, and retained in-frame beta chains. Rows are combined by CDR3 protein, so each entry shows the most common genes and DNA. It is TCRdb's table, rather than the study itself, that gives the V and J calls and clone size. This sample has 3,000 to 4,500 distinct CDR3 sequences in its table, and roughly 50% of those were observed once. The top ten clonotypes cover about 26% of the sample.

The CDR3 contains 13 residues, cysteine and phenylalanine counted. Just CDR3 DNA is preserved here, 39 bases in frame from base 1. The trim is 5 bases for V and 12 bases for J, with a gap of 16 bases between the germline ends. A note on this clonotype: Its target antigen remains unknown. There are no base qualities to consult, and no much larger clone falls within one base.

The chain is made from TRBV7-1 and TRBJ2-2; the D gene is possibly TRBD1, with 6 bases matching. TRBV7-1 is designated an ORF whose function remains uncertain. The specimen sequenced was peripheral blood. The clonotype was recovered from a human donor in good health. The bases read TGTGCCAGCAGCGCATCTGGGGGCTGGAAGCTGTTTTTT. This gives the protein CASSASGGWKLFF.